A selection of T cell receptor beta chains follows, all from one sample in a study of T cell repertoires in cytomegalovirus infection. Using its own MiXCR run on the reads, TCRdb lists one record per CDR3 protein. The profile shows roughly 150,000 distinct CDR3 sequences, around a quarter of them singletons. The specimen was PBMCs. These receptors were collected from a human donor in good health (CMV status not recorded). Some clones in this sample may be carry-over from other donors' samples. Each CDR3 is given with its conserved first and last residue. Fields, in order: clone size, D gene, J gene, V gene, CDR3 protein, CDR3 DNA. A D gene is named only where the DNA matches it firmly. Size values are once, few and many counts, or a class for expanded clones, and some rows have none.

clone size: many
D gene: TRBD2
J gene: TRBJ2-1
V gene: TRBV10-3
CDR3 protein: CATGASGGLNEQFF
CDR3 DNA: TGTGCCACCGGCGCTAGCGGGGGCCTGAATGAGCAGTTCTTC

clone size: NA
D gene: NA
J gene: TRBJ2-1
V gene: TRBV20-1
CDR3 protein: CSARWWRNYNEQFF
CDR3 DNA: TGCAGTGCTAGGTGGTGGAGAAACTACAATGAGCAGTTCTTC

clone size: few
D gene: TRBD1
J gene: TRBJ1-5
V gene: TRBV5-8
CDR3 protein: CASRSTGSGRQPQHF
CDR3 DNA: TGTGCCAGCAGGTCGACAGGGAGTGGGCGACAGCCCCAGCATTTT

clone size: many
D gene: TRBD1
J gene: TRBJ1-2
V gene: TRBV7-2
CDR3 protein: CASSSDRVSGYTF
CDR3 DNA: TGTGCCAGCAGCTCGGACAGGGTATCTGGCTACACCTTC

clone size: many
D gene: NA
J gene: TRBJ2-5
V gene: TRBV7-2
CDR3 protein: CASSSGPQETQYF
CDR3 DNA: TGTGCCAGCAGCTCGGGACCTCAAGAGACCCAGTACTTC

clone size: few
D gene: NA
J gene: TRBJ2-6
V gene: TRBV9
CDR3 protein: CASSAGIFGANVLTF
CDR3 DNA: TGTGCCAGCAGCGCGGGGATCTTTGGGGCCAACGTCCTGACTTTC

clone size: few
D gene: TRBD1
J gene: TRBJ2-2
V gene: TRBV7-3
CDR3 protein: CASSLTGTANTGELFF
CDR3 DNA: TGTGCCAGCAGCTTAACTGGGACAGCGAACACCGGGGAGCTGTTTTTT

clone size: few
D gene: TRBD2
J gene: TRBJ2-7
V gene: TRBV6-5
CDR3 protein: CASSYPRTSGVYEQYF
CDR3 DNA: TGTGCCAGCAGTTACCCCCGGACTAGCGGGGTCTACGAGCAGTACTTC

clone size: many
D gene: NA
J gene: TRBJ2-3
V gene: TRBV7-9
CDR3 protein: CASSDTRKADTQYF
CDR3 DNA: TGTGCCAGCAGCGACACTAGAAAAGCAGATACGCAGTATTTT

clone size: NA
D gene: NA
J gene: TRBJ2-7
V gene: TRBV12-3/TRBV12-4
CDR3 protein: CASSKDRERPYEQYF
CDR3 DNA: TGTGCCAGCAGCAAGGACAGAGAGCGCCCCTACGAGCAGTACTTC

clone size: few
D gene: NA
J gene: TRBJ2-1
V gene: TRBV10-2
CDR3 protein: CAKRTGRTYNEQFF
CDR3 DNA: TGCGCCAAAAGAACAGGGCGGACCTACAATGAGCAGTTCTTC

clone size: few
D gene: NA
J gene: TRBJ2-3
V gene: TRBV5-8
CDR3 protein: CASSLEGVGTDTQYF
CDR3 DNA: TGTGCCAGCAGCTTGGAGGGGGTCGGCACAGATACGCAGTATTTT

clone size: NA
D gene: NA
J gene: TRBJ2-5
V gene: TRBV20-1
CDR3 protein: CSAGTPETQYF
CDR3 DNA: TGCAGTGCTGGGACTCCTGAGACCCAGTACTTC

clone size: NA
D gene: NA
J gene: TRBJ2-1
V gene: TRBV6-2/TRBV6-3
CDR3 protein: CASSSGSFSYNEQFF
CDR3 DNA: TGTGCCAGCAGCTCCGGGAGTTTCTCCTACAATGAGCAGTTCTTC

clone size: NA
D gene: TRBD2
J gene: TRBJ2-5
V gene: TRBV7-3
CDR3 protein: CASSPGREETQYF
CDR3 DNA: TGTGCCAGCAGTCCGGGGAGGGAAGAGACCCAGTACTTC

clone size: NA
D gene: NA
J gene: TRBJ1-2
V gene: TRBV29-1
CDR3 protein: CSAWERLGSNYGYTF
CDR3 DNA: TGCAGCGCCTGGGAAAGACTCGGGTCCAACTATGGCTACACCTTC

clone size: few
D gene: NA
J gene: TRBJ1-1
V gene: TRBV7-2
CDR3 protein: CASSLGRPEAFF
CDR3 DNA: TGTGCCAGCAGCTTAGGAAGGCCTGAAGCTTTCTTT

clone size: NA
D gene: TRBD1
J gene: TRBJ2-2
V gene: TRBV7-2
CDR3 protein: CASSYNRGNGELFF
CDR3 DNA: TGTGCCAGCAGCTACAACAGGGGGAACGGGGAGCTGTTTTTT

clone size: once
D gene: NA
J gene: TRBJ2-6
V gene: TRBV5-6
CDR3 protein: CASSRVRLDGANVLTF
CDR3 DNA: TGTGCCAGCAGCAGGGTTAGACTGGATGGGGCCAACGTCCTGACTTTC

clone size: few
D gene: TRBD1
J gene: TRBJ2-1
V gene: TRBV19
CDR3 protein: CASSYQGAAYNEQFF
CDR3 DNA: TGTGCCAGTAGTTACCAGGGGGCCGCCTACAATGAGCAGTTCTTC

clone size: many
D gene: NA
J gene: TRBJ1-4
V gene: TRBV7-6
CDR3 protein: CASSLGQRNEKLFF
CDR3 DNA: TGTGCCAGCAGCCTCGGACAGAGAAATGAAAAACTGTTTTTT

clone size: NA
D gene: TRBD2
J gene: TRBJ2-1
V gene: TRBV5-1
CDR3 protein: CASSLRAGGSYNEQFF
CDR3 DNA: TGCGCCAGCAGCTTGAGGGCGGGAGGATCCTACAATGAGCAGTTCTTC

clone size: few
D gene: TRBD1
J gene: TRBJ1-1
V gene: TRBV7-9
CDR3 protein: CASSDTGGTEAFF
CDR3 DNA: TGTGCCAGCAGCGACACAGGGGGCACTGAAGCTTTCTTT

clone size: few
D gene: NA
J gene: TRBJ1-6
V gene: TRBV7-9
CDR3 protein: CASSSQTVNSPLHF
CDR3 DNA: TGTGCCAGCAGCTCCCAGACAGTTAATTCACCCCTCCACTTT

clone size: NA
D gene: NA
J gene: TRBJ1-1
V gene: TRBV5-1
CDR3 protein: CASSLYRTTEAFF
CDR3 DNA: TGCGCCAGCAGCTTGTATAGGACCACTGAAGCTTTCTTT

clone size: NA
D gene: NA
J gene: TRBJ1-2
V gene: TRBV28
CDR3 protein: CASSSGGSDRYYGYTF
CDR3 DNA: TGTGCCAGCAGTTCCGGGGGTTCGGACAGATACTATGGCTACACCTTC

clone size: many
D gene: TRBD1
J gene: TRBJ2-2
V gene: TRBV7-9
CDR3 protein: CASSEGQGMAGELFF
CDR3 DNA: TGTGCCAGCAGCGAGGGACAGGGGATGGCCGGGGAGCTGTTTTTT

clone size: NA
D gene: NA
J gene: TRBJ1-1
V gene: TRBV10-3
CDR3 protein: CAMRQESNTEAFF
CDR3 DNA: TGTGCCATGAGACAGGAGTCGAACACTGAAGCTTTCTTT

clone size: NA
D gene: TRBD1
J gene: TRBJ2-4
V gene: TRBV5-4
CDR3 protein: CASSFGTGGYNIQYF
CDR3 DNA: TGTGCCAGCAGCTTTGGGACAGGGGGTTATAACATTCAGTACTTC

clone size: NA
D gene: TRBD1
J gene: TRBJ1-1
V gene: TRBV20-1
CDR3 protein: CSARPWGQATIF
CDR3 DNA: TGCAGTGCTAGGCCCTGGGGACAGGCTACTATCTTT

clone size: few
D gene: TRBD1
J gene: TRBJ2-5
V gene: TRBV4-3
CDR3 protein: CASSQGPRQGETQYF
CDR3 DNA: TGCGCCAGCAGCCAAGGGCCCCGACAGGGAGAGACCCAGTACTTC

clone size: many
D gene: TRBD1
J gene: TRBJ2-1
V gene: TRBV7-3
CDR3 protein: CASSLDGTGGYNEQFF
CDR3 DNA: TGTGCCAGCAGCTTGGACGGGACAGGGGGCTACAATGAGCAGTTCTTC

clone size: NA
D gene: NA
J gene: TRBJ1-1
V gene: TRBV5-1
CDR3 protein: CASSLRSRVGTEAFF
CDR3 DNA: TGCGCCAGCAGCTTGAGGTCAAGGGTGGGCACTGAAGCTTTCTTT

clone size: once
D gene: TRBD1
J gene: TRBJ2-1
V gene: TRBV12-3/TRBV12-4
CDR3 protein: CASTYSGTGGSSEQFF
CDR3 DNA: TGTGCCAGCACCTACTCCGGGACAGGGGGATCCAGTGAGCAGTTCTTC

clone size: many
D gene: TRBD2
J gene: TRBJ2-3
V gene: TRBV7-2
CDR3 protein: CASRSSGRTTDTQYF
CDR3 DNA: TGTGCCAGCAGATCTAGCGGGAGGACCACAGATACGCAGTATTTT

clone size: many
D gene: NA
J gene: TRBJ1-4
V gene: TRBV7-2
CDR3 protein: CASKIRVEKLFF
CDR3 DNA: TGTGCCAGCAAAATTAGAGTTGAAAAACTGTTTTTT

clone size: few
D gene: TRBD1
J gene: TRBJ2-2
V gene: TRBV6-2/TRBV6-3
CDR3 protein: CASTVGDRALTGELFF
CDR3 DNA: TGTGCCAGCACCGTAGGGGACAGGGCGCTCACCGGGGAGCTGTTTTTT

clone size: few
D gene: TRBD1
J gene: TRBJ1-1
V gene: TRBV18
CDR3 protein: CASSPLPGQGPATEAFF
CDR3 DNA: TGTGCCAGCTCACCACTGCCGGGACAGGGTCCTGCCACTGAAGCTTTCTTT

clone size: NA
D gene: TRBD1
J gene: TRBJ1-5
V gene: TRBV24-1
CDR3 protein: CATSDLWDRFNQPQHF
CDR3 DNA: TGTGCCACCAGTGATTTGTGGGACAGGTTCAATCAGCCCCAGCATTTT

clone size: many
D gene: TRBD1
J gene: TRBJ2-1
V gene: TRBV7-9
CDR3 protein: CASSLTPTGMTYNEQFF
CDR3 DNA: TGTGCCAGCAGCCTAACGCCGACAGGGATGACCTACAATGAGCAGTTCTTC

clone size: NA
D gene: TRBD1
J gene: TRBJ2-3
V gene: TRBV2
CDR3 protein: CASGTESTDTQYF
CDR3 DNA: TGTGCCAGCGGGACAGAAAGCACAGATACGCAGTATTTT

clone size: few
D gene: TRBD2
J gene: TRBJ2-5
V gene: TRBV5-6
CDR3 protein: CASSPPERLAGGWRETQYF
CDR3 DNA: TGTGCCAGCAGCCCACCCGAAAGACTAGCGGGGGGATGGAGAGAGACCCAGTACTTC

clone size: NA
D gene: NA
J gene: TRBJ2-7
V gene: TRBV6-5
CDR3 protein: CASSYRQVDEQYF
CDR3 DNA: TGTGCCAGCAGTTACAGGCAGGTCGACGAGCAGTACTTC

clone size: few
D gene: TRBD1
J gene: TRBJ1-5
V gene: TRBV2
CDR3 protein: CASSPRQGQPQHF
CDR3 DNA: TGTGCCAGCAGTCCCAGACAGGGGCAGCCCCAGCATTTT

clone size: few
D gene: NA
J gene: TRBJ1-5
V gene: TRBV5-1
CDR3 protein: CASSRGEPDQPQHF
CDR3 DNA: TGCGCCAGCAGCCGGGGGGAACCGGATCAGCCCCAGCATTTT

clone size: NA
D gene: TRBD1
J gene: TRBJ1-1
V gene: TRBV2
CDR3 protein: CASEDRGGTEAFF
CDR3 DNA: TGTGCCAGCGAGGACAGGGGTGGCACTGAAGCTTTCTTT

clone size: NA
D gene: NA
J gene: TRBJ2-3
V gene: TRBV20-1
CDR3 protein: CSASSDTQYF
CDR3 DNA: TGCAGTGCTAGTTCGGATACGCAGTATTTT

clone size: NA
D gene: NA
J gene: TRBJ2-4
V gene: TRBV25-1
CDR3 protein: CASSEPAKNIQYF
CDR3 DNA: TGTGCCAGCAGTGAACCCGCCAAAAACATTCAGTACTTC

clone size: NA
D gene: NA
J gene: TRBJ1-4
V gene: TRBV12-3/TRBV12-4
CDR3 protein: CASSFSKGEKLFF
CDR3 DNA: TGTGCCAGCAGTTTTTCTAAAGGCGAAAAACTGTTTTTT

clone size: once
D gene: TRBD2
J gene: TRBJ2-1
V gene: TRBV2
CDR3 protein: CASRPGLAGTEQFF
CDR3 DNA: TGTGCCAGCAGACCTGGACTAGCGGGTACTGAGCAGTTCTTC

clone size: NA
D gene: TRBD2
J gene: TRBJ2-1
V gene: TRBV20-1
CDR3 protein: CSVSGGVNEQFF
CDR3 DNA: TGCAGTGTCAGCGGGGGGGTAAATGAGCAGTTCTTC

clone size: NA
D gene: NA
J gene: TRBJ1-2
V gene: TRBV6-6
CDR3 protein: CASSYRAERGYGYTF
CDR3 DNA: TGTGCCAGCAGTTACAGGGCAGAACGGGGGTATGGCTACACCTTC

clone size: few
D gene: NA
J gene: TRBJ2-2
V gene: TRBV20-1
CDR3 protein: CSARDPRANTGELFF
CDR3 DNA: TGCAGTGCTAGAGATCCGCGGGCGAACACCGGGGAGCTGTTTTTT

clone size: NA
D gene: NA
J gene: TRBJ1-1
V gene: TRBV5-6
CDR3 protein: CASSLDQGGGTAFF
CDR3 DNA: TGTGCCAGCAGCTTGGACCAAGGTGGGGGAACGGCTTTCTTT

clone size: many
D gene: TRBD1
J gene: TRBJ1-2
V gene: TRBV12-3/TRBV12-4
CDR3 protein: CASSSGTVGYTF
CDR3 DNA: TGTGCCAGCAGCTCCGGGACAGTTGGCTACACCTTC

clone size: NA
D gene: NA
J gene: TRBJ1-4
V gene: TRBV7-2
CDR3 protein: CASTPDGKDNEKLFF
CDR3 DNA: TGTGCCAGCACCCCGGACGGAAAGGATAATGAAAAACTGTTTTTT

clone size: NA
D gene: TRBD2
J gene: TRBJ2-2
V gene: TRBV6-2/TRBV6-3
CDR3 protein: CASSYPTSVVSYFTGELFF
CDR3 DNA: TGTGCCAGCAGTTACCCGACTAGCGTTGTCAGTTATTTTACCGGGGAGCTGTTTTTT

clone size: NA
D gene: TRBD1
J gene: TRBJ2-7
V gene: TRBV6-6
CDR3 protein: CASSYKGQGGAYEQYF
CDR3 DNA: TGTGCCAGCAGTTACAAGGGACAGGGGGGTGCGTACGAGCAGTACTTC